Below, 31 T cell receptor beta chains from the same sample are listed, as sequenced in a study of beta chain features in type 1 diabetes. Since all of the isolated RNA was reverse transcribed, expressed TCRB transcripts were what got sequenced. Here immunoSEQ multiplex PCR was the method, and the copy in TCRdb shows in-frame clones only, minus some. The data show under 450,000 clones, with approximately 14% seen just once and about 0.034% held by the top ten. The sequenced material came from naive CD4+ T cells from blood. These receptors were collected from a man aged 25-40 years in good health.

The chain employs TRBV10-3 and TRBJ2-2, with D maybe TRBD1 (6 bases). The germline CDR1 and CDR2 sequences are ENHRY and SYGVKD. The V end lost 11 bases, the J end lost 1 base, and 14 bases lay between the germline ends. This CDR3 contains 14 residues. CDR3 in amino acids: CAGGDGQNTGELFF. The DNA for the CDR3 is TGTGCCGGGGGCGACGGTCAGAACACCGGGGAGCTGTTTTTT.

The V call is TRBV25-1, the J call TRBJ1-1; no clear D. The V gene's germline CDR1 is MGHDK and CDR2 SYGVNS. V was shortened by 0 bases and J by 5 bases, with 7 bases between the two germline ends. The CDR3 is 13 residues long. The chain's CDR3 is CASSEYRGTEAFF. In nucleotides, the CDR3 is TGTGCCAGCAGTGAATATCGTGGGACTGAAGCTTTCTTT.

This clone was observed a few times. The rearrangement uses TRBV30 and TRBJ1-3, with 7 bases aligning to TRBD1. The CDR3 runs to 14 residues. Germline lookup yields CDR1 GTSNPN and CDR2 SVGIG (reference sequence). V lost 5 bases to trimming and J lost 0 bases; unmatched junction nucleotides: 4. This CDR3 is CAWEQGNSGNTIYF. CDR3 coding DNA: TGTGCCTGGGAACAGGGGAACTCTGGAAACACCATATATTTT.

In this sample, this clone turned up a few times. In DNA form, the CDR3 reads TGTGCCAGCAGTTCCCGGGTCCAACTCTACGAGCAGTACGTC. Translation gives CASSSRVQLYEQYV. This chain connects TRBV28 to TRBJ2-7; no reliable D call. Trimming left V 4 bases short and J 3 bases short, with 13 bases between. The CDR3 length is 14 residues. Per germline, CDR1 MDHEN and CDR2 SYDVKM.

The chain employs TRBV29-1 and TRBJ1-2; TRBD1 might be the D (6 bases). The germline V gene encodes CDR1 SQVTM and CDR2 ANQGSEA. CDR3 size: 12 residues. V dropped 7 bases and J dropped 8 bases, with 17 bases sitting between them. The CDR3 DNA follows: TGCAGCGGCCTACAGGGTATCGGGGGCTACACCTTC. Its protein product is CSGLQGIGGYTF. Looking up the rest from reference TRBV29-1 and TRBJ1-2 gives the full variable domain: SAVISQKPSRDICQRGTSLTIQCQVDSQVTMMFWYRQQPGQSLTLIATANQGSEATYESGFVIDKFPISRPNLTFSTLTVSNMSPEDSSIYLCSGLQGIGGYTFGSGTRLTVV.

J is TRBJ2-5 and V is TRBV6-8; D call uncertain. The V and J ends lost 4 bases and 7 bases respectively, with 16 bases between them. This CDR3 spans 14 amino acids. Germline V CDR1 and CDR2: MNHGY, SAAAGT. CDR3 loop: CASSFTDPRGTQYF. The DNA of the CDR3 is TGTGCCAGCAGTTTCACCGACCCCCGCGGGACCCAGTACTTC.

The rearrangement uses TRBV9 and TRBJ2-5; 9 bases agree with TRBD2. With 0 bases clipped from V and 1 base from J, the junction kept 10 bases outside the gene matches. Germline lookup yields CDR1 SGDLS and CDR2 YYNGEE. The CDR3 length is 18 residues. CDR3 coding DNA: TGTGCCAGCAGCGTAGGGTTAGCGGGGGCTGGGGCCCAAGAGACCCAGTACTTC. It translates to CASSVGLAGAGAQETQYF.

The chain carries TRBV25-1 and TRBJ2-7, with no clear D. V was clipped by 4 bases and J by 5 bases, with 15 bases between them. The germline CDR1 and CDR2 sequences are MGHDK and SYGVNS. The length of the CDR3 is 14 residues. The CDR3, as DNA: TGTGCCAGCAGTGGGCTTCTGGGTTCTCACGAGCAGTACTTC. This encodes CASSGLLGSHEQYF.

The rearrangement links TRBV9 to TRBJ2-3, with 9 bases matching TRBD2. Unmatched junction bases numbered 6, after V lost 4 bases and J lost 3 bases. This CDR3 spans 15 amino acids. Germline V lookup: CDR1 SGDLS, CDR2 YYNGEE. CDR3: CASSSRGGRTDTQYF. The CDR3 DNA is TGTGCCAGCAGCTCGCGGGGGGGCCGAACAGATACGCAGTATTTT.

V usage is TRBV7-6 and J usage is TRBJ2-5; possibly TRBD1 or TRBD2 for D (5 bases each). The CDR3 covers 14 residues. The V end lost 4 bases, the J end lost 4 bases, and 13 bases lay between the germline ends. In germline, CDR1 is SGHVS, CDR2 FNYEAQ. CDR3 DNA sequence: TGTGCCAGCAGCTCGGGACGTCGTGGAGAGACCCAGTACTTC. As protein: CASSSGRRGETQYF. Looking up the rest from reference TRBV7-6 and TRBJ2-5 gives the full variable domain: GAGVSQSPRYKVTKRGQDVALRCDPISGHVSLYWYRQALGQGPEFLTYFNYEAQQDKSGLPNDRFSAERPEGSISTLTIQRTEQRDSAMYRCASSSGRRGETQYFGPGTRLLVL.

The chain couples TRBV9 to TRBJ2-5; 8 positions match TRBD2. From germline, CDR1 is SGDLS and CDR2 YYNGEE. V shed 4 bases, J shed 5 bases, and the junction held 10 bases outside the gene matches. The CDR3 loop spans 15 amino acids. The CDR3 protein is CASSLPDSGEETQYF. The CDR3 DNA reads as TGTGCCAGCAGCCTCCCAGATAGCGGGGAGGAGACCCAGTACTTC.

Concerning this clone itself: At the DNA level, this CDR3 is encoded by other sequences in the same sample as well. The chain combines TRBV20-1 with TRBJ1-1; D not certain. CDR3 length equals 11 residues. CDR1 is DFQATT and CDR2 is SNEGSKA in the germline V gene (reference sequence). V gave up 3 bases and J gave up 1 base, with 3 bases separating them. Here the CDR3 reads CSASSNTEAFF. The DNA of the CDR3 is TGCAGTGCTAGCTCGAACACTGAAGCTTTCTTT.

The V gene is TRBV27, the J gene TRBJ1-2, with 8 bases matching TRBD1. The CDR3 loop spans 13 amino acids. Germline-derived CDR1 and CDR2 are MNHEY and SMNVEV (reference sequence). Trimming removed 5 bases from V and 6 bases from J; junction bases left unmatched: 5. The CDR3 protein is CASSPLTGDGYTF. In DNA form, the CDR3 reads TGTGCCAGCAGTCCATTGACAGGGGATGGCTACACCTTC.

This chain uses TRBV29-1 with TRBJ1-2, with D unclear. CDR3 size: 11 residues. V dropped 4 bases and J dropped 7 bases, with 10 bases sitting between them. Germline-derived CDR1 and CDR2 are SQVTM and ANQGSEA. CDR3 in amino acids: CSVGTDGGYTF. The DNA for the CDR3 is TGCAGCGTTGGAACAGATGGTGGCTACACCTTC.

This sequence joins TRBV4-3 and TRBJ2-5, with D possibly TRBD1 on 6 matching bases. The CDR3 runs 14 residues. CDR1 LGHNA and CDR2 YSLEER come from the germline V gene. Trimming removed 2 bases from V and 7 bases from J, with 14 bases in between. The CDR3 DNA follows: TGCGCCAGCAGCCAAACGGGGACATCCGGGACCCAGTACTTC. This translates into CASSQTGTSGTQYF.

Only a few counts were recorded for this clone. CDR3 region: CASSETRGNQPQHF. DNA of the CDR3: TGTGCCAGCTCAGAGACTAGGGGCAATCAGCCCCAGCATTTT. This chain connects TRBV18 to TRBJ1-5, with D hard to call. V shed 5 bases and J shed 2 bases, with 10 bases lying between them. Per the germline V gene, CDR1 is KGHSH and CDR2 is LQKENI. This CDR3 contains 14 residues.

V usage is TRBV6-5 and J usage is TRBJ2-1; D possibly corresponds to TRBD2 (6 bases). CDR3 length: 15 amino acids. V lost 6 bases to trimming and J lost 5 bases, with 17 bases between them. Germline V gene data show CDR1 as MNHEY and CDR2 as SVGAGI. The CDR3 coding sequence is TGTGCCAGCAGCCGGGGTGTTAGCGGTCACAATGAGCAGTTCTTC. Its protein product is CASSRGVSGHNEQFF.

The V and J genes are TRBV25-1 and TRBJ2-1; no firm D call. Trimming removed 1 base from V and 6 bases from J, with 7 bases in between. The germline V gene encodes CDR1 MGHDK and CDR2 SYGVNS. The CDR3 contains 13 residues. CDR3 region: CASSEWYRNEQFF. CDR3 nucleotides: TGTGCCAGCAGTGAATGGTACCGCAATGAGCAGTTCTTC.

This clone occurred a few times. The chain has TRBV9 and TRBJ2-5; D perhaps matches TRBD2 (5 bases). CDR1 SGDLS and CDR2 YYNGEE come from the germline V gene. There are 14 residues in the CDR3. The V and J ends lost 3 bases and 5 bases respectively, with 14 bases between them. The CDR3, as DNA: TGTGCCAGCAGCGGTGGACTGTCCGAGGAGACCCAGTACTTC. Its translation: CASSGGLSEETQYF. Full variable domain (rest looked up from reference TRBV9 and TRBJ2-5): DSGVTQTPKHLITATGQRVTLRCSPRSGDLSVYWYQQSLDQGLQFLIQYYNGEERAKGNILERFSAQQFPDLHSELNLSSLELGDSALYFCASSGGLSEETQYFGPGTRLLVL.

A few counts support this clone. This sequence joins TRBV2 and TRBJ2-7, with D perhaps TRBD2 (6 bases). CDR1 and CDR2 (germline): SNHLY, FYNNEI. The CDR3 sequence is 14 residues long. Trimming left V 6 bases short and J 3 bases short, with 15 bases between. CDR3 DNA sequence: TGTGCCAGCAGCCCCCCGGAGGGCATCTACGAGCAGTACTTC. It translates to CASSPPEGIYEQYF.

This clone was recorded a few times. The chain combines TRBV15 with TRBJ1-6, with 8 bases matching TRBD1. Losses at the gene ends were 1 base for V and 8 bases for J; bases not matched to a gene: 7. From germline, CDR1 is LNHNV and CDR2 YYDKDF (reference sequence). The CDR3 has 16 residues. In DNA form, the CDR3 reads TGTGCCACCAGCAGAGTATTAACAGGGGGTTATTCACCCCTCCACTTT. Translating gives CATSRVLTGGYSPLHF.

The CDR3 loop is CASSLRELRTDTQYF. The CDR3 region has the DNA TGTGCCAGCAGCCTACGGGAGCTCCGCACAGATACGCAGTATTTT. The V call is TRBV7-9, the J call TRBJ2-3; D is possibly TRBD2 (6 bases). The CDR3 runs 15 residues. V was cut by 5 bases and J by 1 base, with 13 bases left in between. The germline V gene encodes CDR1 SEHNR and CDR2 FQNEAQ (reference sequence).

There are a few counts of this clone. The rearrangement links TRBV7-2 to TRBJ2-4; 13 bases map to TRBD2. Germline assignment: CDR1 SGHTA and CDR2 FQGNSA. This CDR3 region has 17 residues. Trimming took 1 base from V and 6 from J; bases not matched to a gene: 6. For the CDR3, the DNA is TGTGCCAGCAGCTTAGGACTAGCGGGAGGACGGGGAAACATTCAGTACTTC. It codes for CASSLGLAGGRGNIQYF.

This clone was recorded a few times. The chain combines TRBV5-4 with TRBJ2-3; D may correspond to TRBD1 or TRBD2 (5 bases each). In germline, CDR1 is SGHNT, CDR2 YYREEE (reference sequence). The CDR3 is 13 residues long. Trimming left V 2 bases short and J 5 bases short, with 9 bases between. The CDR3 loop reads CASSFPGRDTQYF. As DNA, the CDR3 is TGTGCCAGCAGCTTCCCGGGGCGAGATACGCAGTATTTT.

The rearrangement links TRBV4-1 to TRBJ1-5, with 9 bases that match TRBD1. Looked up from germline, CDR1 is MGHRA and CDR2 is YSYEKL. The CDR3 is made up of 16 amino acids. V lost 1 base, J lost 3 bases, and 4 bases stayed unmatched. The CDR3 loop is CASSQVTGGLNQPQHF. The DNA for the CDR3 is TGCGCCAGCAGCCAAGTGACAGGGGGTCTCAATCAGCCCCAGCATTTT.

The CDR3 is CASSQVGSLKETQYF. As DNA, the CDR3 is TGCGCCAGCAGCCAAGTAGGGAGCCTTAAAGAGACCCAGTACTTC. This chain links TRBV4-3 with TRBJ2-5; possible D gene TRBD2, 5 bases. V was cut by 1 base and J by 3 bases, with 12 bases left in between. Germline CDR1 reads LGHNA; CDR2 reads YSLEER. The CDR3 covers 15 residues.

The chain employs TRBV29-1 and TRBJ1-2; D is possibly TRBD1 (6 bases). The germline CDR1 and CDR2 sequences are SQVTM and ANQGSEA. The V end lost 3 bases, the J end lost 7 bases, and 12 bases lay between the germline ends. This CDR3 has 12 amino acids. Here the CDR3 reads CSVDRGLGGYTF. DNA of the CDR3: TGCAGCGTTGACAGGGGTTTGGGTGGCTACACCTTC.

The chain combines TRBV11-1 with TRBJ1-2; D not certain. Trimming cost V 0 bases and J 5 bases, with 10 bases left between them. The germline V gene has CDR1 SGHAT and CDR2 FQDESV (reference sequence). This CDR3 has 14 amino acids. The CDR3 DNA is TGTGCCAGCAGCTTAGCCCCGTCGGGATATGGCTACACCTTC. It is translated as CASSLAPSGYGYTF.

In nucleotides, the CDR3 is TGCGCCAGCAGCCAAGATACGCTCGGACAGTCGAGGAGTCAGCCCCAGCATTTT. As protein: CASSQDTLGQSRSQPQHF. The gene calls are TRBV4-1 and TRBJ1-5, with D perhaps matching TRBD1 (6 bases). Germline V gives CDR1 MGHRA, CDR2 YSYEKL. This CDR3 is built from 18 residues. V was pared by 0 bases and J by 6 bases, with 21 bases between.

The rearrangement links TRBV9 to TRBJ2-1, with D possibly matching TRBD1 (6 bases). V was pared by 0 bases and J by 4 bases, with 20 bases between. The CDR3 loop spans 18 amino acids. The V gene's germline CDR1 is SGDLS and CDR2 YYNGEE. In DNA form, the CDR3 reads TGTGCCAGCAGCGTAGACTTAATGGGGGACAACCTTTACAATGAGCAGTTCTTC. Protein sequence: CASSVDLMGDNLYNEQFF.

V usage is TRBV11-2 and J usage is TRBJ2-2, with a weak D call TRBD2 (7 bases). The germline V gene encodes CDR1 SGHAT and CDR2 FQNNGV. The CDR3 has 15 amino acids. The V gene lost 8 bases and the J gene lost 7 bases, with 20 bases spanning the gap. CDR3 sequence reads: CASPGGPSGGGELFF. DNA of the CDR3: TGTGCCAGCCCCGGGGGGCCCTCCGGGGGCGGGGAGCTGTTTTTT.